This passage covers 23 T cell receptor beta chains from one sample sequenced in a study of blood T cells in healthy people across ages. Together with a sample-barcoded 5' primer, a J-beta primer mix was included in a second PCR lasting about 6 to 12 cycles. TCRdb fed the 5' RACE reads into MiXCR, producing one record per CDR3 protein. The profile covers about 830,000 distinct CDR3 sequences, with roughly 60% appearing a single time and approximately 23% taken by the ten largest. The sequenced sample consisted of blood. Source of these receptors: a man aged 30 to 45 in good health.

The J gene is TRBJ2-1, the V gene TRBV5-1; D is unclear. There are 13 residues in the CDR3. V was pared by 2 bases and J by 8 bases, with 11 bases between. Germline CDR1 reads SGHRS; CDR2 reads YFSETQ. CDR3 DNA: TGCGCCAGCAGCTTAGACTTCCGGGATGAGCAGTTCTTC. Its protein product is CASSLDFRDEQFF.

The CDR3: CASSLSGASGRNTQYF. The CDR3 region has the DNA TGTGCCAGCAGCTTATCGGGGGCTAGCGGGAGGAATACGCAGTATTTT. The rearrangement links TRBV7-2 to TRBJ2-3, with TRBD2 identical over 11 bases. The ends lost 2 bases at V and 7 bases at J; junction bases unmatched: 8. The CDR3 consists of 16 residues. Germline CDR1 and CDR2: SGHTA and FQGNSA.

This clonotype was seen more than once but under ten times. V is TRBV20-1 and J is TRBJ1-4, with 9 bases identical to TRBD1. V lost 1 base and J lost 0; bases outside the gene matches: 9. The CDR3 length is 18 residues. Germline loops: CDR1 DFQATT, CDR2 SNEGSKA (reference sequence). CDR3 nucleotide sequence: TGCAGTGCTAGAGCCTCCCGGGACAGGGTGGCAACTAATGAAAAACTGTTTTTT. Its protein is CSARASRDRVATNEKLFF.

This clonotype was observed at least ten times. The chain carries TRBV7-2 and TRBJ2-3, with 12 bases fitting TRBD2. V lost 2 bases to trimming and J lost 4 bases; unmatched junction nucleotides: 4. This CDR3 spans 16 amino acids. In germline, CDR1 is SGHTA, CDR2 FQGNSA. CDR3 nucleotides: TGTGCCAGCAGCTTAACTAGCGGGGGGAGACCAGATACGCAGTATTTT. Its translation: CASSLTSGGRPDTQYF.

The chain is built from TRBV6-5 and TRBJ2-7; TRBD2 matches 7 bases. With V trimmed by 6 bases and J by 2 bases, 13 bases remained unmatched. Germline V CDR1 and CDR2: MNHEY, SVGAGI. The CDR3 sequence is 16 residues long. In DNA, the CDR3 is TGTGCCAGCAGCTCACCTCGGGCTAGCGGAGCCTACGAGCAGTACTTC. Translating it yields CASSSPRASGAYEQYF.

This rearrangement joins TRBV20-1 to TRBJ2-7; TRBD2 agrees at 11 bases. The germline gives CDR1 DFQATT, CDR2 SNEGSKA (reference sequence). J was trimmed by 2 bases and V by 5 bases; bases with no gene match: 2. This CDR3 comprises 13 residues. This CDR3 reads CSAGTSGTYEQYF. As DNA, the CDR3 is TGCAGTGCTGGGACTAGCGGTACCTACGAGCAGTACTTC.

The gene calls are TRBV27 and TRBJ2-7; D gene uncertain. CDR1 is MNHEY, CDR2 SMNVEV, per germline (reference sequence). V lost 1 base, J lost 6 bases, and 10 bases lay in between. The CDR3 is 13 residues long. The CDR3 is CASSLFRRSEQYF. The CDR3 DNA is TGTGCCAGCAGTTTATTCCGTCGCAGCGAGCAGTACTTC.

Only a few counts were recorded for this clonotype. CDR3 sequence: CSEKRGDYGYTF. The DNA for the CDR3 is TGCAGCGAAAAAAGGGGAGACTATGGCTACACCTTC. The chain has TRBV29-1 and TRBJ1-2; possibly TRBD1 for D (5 bases). The length of the CDR3 is 12 residues. Germline CDR1 SQVTM, CDR2 ANQGSEA. V lost 7 bases, J lost 3 bases, and 12 bases lay in between.

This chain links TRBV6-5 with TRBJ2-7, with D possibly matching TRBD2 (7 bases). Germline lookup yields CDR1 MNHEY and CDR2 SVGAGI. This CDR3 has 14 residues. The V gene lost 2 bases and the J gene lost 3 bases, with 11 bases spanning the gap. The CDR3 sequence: CASSYKGEGYEQYF. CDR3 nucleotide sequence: TGTGCCAGCAGTTACAAGGGGGAGGGCTACGAGCAGTACTTC.

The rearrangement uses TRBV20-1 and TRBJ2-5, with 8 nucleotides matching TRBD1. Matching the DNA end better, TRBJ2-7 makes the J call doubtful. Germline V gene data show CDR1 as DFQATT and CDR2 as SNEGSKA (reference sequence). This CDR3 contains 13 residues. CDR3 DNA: TGCAGTGCCCCCGGGACAGGACCCTACGAGCAGTACTTC. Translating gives CSAPGTGPYEQYF.

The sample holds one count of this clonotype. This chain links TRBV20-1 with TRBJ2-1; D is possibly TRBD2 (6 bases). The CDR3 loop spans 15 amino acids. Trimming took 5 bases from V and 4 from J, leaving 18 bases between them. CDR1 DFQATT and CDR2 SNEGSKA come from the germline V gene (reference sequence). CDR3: CSALGLPGGYNEQFF. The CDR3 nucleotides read TGCAGTGCTCTGGGACTCCCAGGTGGTTACAATGAGCAGTTCTTC.

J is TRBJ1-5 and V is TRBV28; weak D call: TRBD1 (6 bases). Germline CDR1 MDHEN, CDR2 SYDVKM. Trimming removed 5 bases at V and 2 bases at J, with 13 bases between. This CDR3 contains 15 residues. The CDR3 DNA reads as TGTGCCAGCAGTACACTTGACAGGCGCAATCAGCCCCAGCATTTT. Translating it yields CASSTLDRRNQPQHF.

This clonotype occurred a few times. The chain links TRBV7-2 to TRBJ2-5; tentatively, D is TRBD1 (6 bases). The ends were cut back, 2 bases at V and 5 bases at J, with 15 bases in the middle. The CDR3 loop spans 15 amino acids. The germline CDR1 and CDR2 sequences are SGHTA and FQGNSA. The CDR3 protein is CASSLLGTGWETQYF. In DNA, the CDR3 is TGTGCCAGCAGCTTACTTGGTACAGGGTGGGAGACCCAGTACTTC.

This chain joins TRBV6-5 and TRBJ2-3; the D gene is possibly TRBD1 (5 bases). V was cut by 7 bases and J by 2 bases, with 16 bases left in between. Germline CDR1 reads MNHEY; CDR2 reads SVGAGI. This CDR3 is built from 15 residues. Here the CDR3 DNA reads TGTGCCAGCACCCAGACAGCTACTAACACAGATACGCAGTATTTT. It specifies CASTQTATNTDTQYF.

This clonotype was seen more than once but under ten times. For the CDR3, the DNA is TGCAGCGTCACGGGGGACAGGGGAGAGACCCAGTACTTC. Its translation: CSVTGDRGETQYF. The chain carries TRBV29-1 and TRBJ2-5; 10 bases match TRBD1. CDR1 and CDR2 (germline): SQVTM, ANQGSEA. CDR3 size: 13 residues. Germline trimming cut 6 bases from V and 4 bases from J; bases unmatched to any gene: 5.

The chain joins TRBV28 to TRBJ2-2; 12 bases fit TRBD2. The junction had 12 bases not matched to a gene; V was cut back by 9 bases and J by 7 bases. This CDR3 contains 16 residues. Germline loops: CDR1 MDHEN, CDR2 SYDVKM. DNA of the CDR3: TGTGCCAGTAGGGATGCTAGCGGGGGGGATGACGGGGAGCTGTTTTTT. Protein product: CASRDASGGDDGELFF. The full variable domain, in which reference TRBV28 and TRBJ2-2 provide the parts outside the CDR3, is DVKVTQSSRYLVKRTGEKVFLECVQDMDHENMFWYRQDPGLGLRLIYFSYDVKMKEKGDIPEGYSVSREKKERFSLILESASTNQTSMYLCASRDASGGDDGELFFGEGSRLTVL.

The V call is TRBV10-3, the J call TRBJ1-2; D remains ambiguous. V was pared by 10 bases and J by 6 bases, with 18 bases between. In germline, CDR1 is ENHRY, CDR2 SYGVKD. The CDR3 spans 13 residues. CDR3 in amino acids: CATRPLIPHGYTF. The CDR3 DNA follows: TGTGCCACTCGGCCCCTTATACCGCATGGCTACACCTTC.

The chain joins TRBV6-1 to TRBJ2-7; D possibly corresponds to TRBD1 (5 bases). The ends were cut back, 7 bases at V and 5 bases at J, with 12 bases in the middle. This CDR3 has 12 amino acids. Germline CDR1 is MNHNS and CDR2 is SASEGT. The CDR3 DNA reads TGTGCCAGCACCAGGGCTGCGGACGAGCAGTACTTC. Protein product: CASTRAADEQYF.

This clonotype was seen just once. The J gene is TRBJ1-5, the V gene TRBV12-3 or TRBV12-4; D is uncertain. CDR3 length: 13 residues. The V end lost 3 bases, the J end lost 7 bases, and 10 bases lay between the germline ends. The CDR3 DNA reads TGTGCCAGCAGTTTGGGTCACAGCCAGCCCCAGCATTTT. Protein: CASSLGHSQPQHF.

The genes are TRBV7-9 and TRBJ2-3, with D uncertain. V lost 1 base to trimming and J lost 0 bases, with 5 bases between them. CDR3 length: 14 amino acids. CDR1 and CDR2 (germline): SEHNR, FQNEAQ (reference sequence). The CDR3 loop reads CASSLVYSTDTQYF. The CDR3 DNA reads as TGTGCCAGCAGCTTAGTGTATAGCACAGATACGCAGTATTTT.

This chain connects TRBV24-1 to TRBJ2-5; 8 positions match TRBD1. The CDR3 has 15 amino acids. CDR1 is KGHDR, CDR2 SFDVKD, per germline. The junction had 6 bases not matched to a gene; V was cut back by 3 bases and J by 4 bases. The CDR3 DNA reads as TGTGCCACCAGTGATGCGTCCGGGACAGGAGAGACCCAGTACTTC. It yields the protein CATSDASGTGETQYF.

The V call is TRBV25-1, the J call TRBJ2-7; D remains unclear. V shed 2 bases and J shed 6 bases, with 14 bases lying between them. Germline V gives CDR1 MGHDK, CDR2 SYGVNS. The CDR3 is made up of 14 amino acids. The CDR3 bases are TGTGCCAGCAGTGAACCGGGCGCCGGGCCCGAGCAGTACTTC. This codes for CASSEPGAGPEQYF.

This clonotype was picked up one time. The DNA for the CDR3 is TGTGCCAGCTCACTGAGTCAGGCAGATACTTACAATGAGCAGTTCTTC. This sequence encodes CASSLSQADTYNEQFF. The V call is TRBV18, the J call TRBJ2-1; D is unclear. Trimming took off 4 bases at V and 4 bases at J, with 17 bases between the two ends. CDR3 size: 16 residues. Germline assignment: CDR1 KGHSH and CDR2 LQKENI.